In this sample, the clone carrying this TCR beta chain turned up many times. The antigen is unknown. The trim removed 0 bases at V and 6 bases at J, leaving 9 bases unmatched. Germline V lookup: CDR1 DFQATT, CDR2 SNEGSKA (reference sequence). The CDR3 is 17 residues long. The entry originates in a study of T cells in Graves' hyperthyroidism and ophthalmopathy. Study results and limitations: Classification by a 13 V-J model distinguished ophthalmopathy from stable hyperthyroidism. Ophthalmopathy, as predicted by the model, came a median about seven months after the prediction. Most clonotypes that expanded in the thyroid above 0.001 also showed up in blood.

Isolation of PBMCs was performed on around 10 ml fresh peripheral blood. Regions amplified from RNA transcripts were the TCR beta CDR3 regions. The study used the HTBI primer set for a first-round RT-PCR of the TCR CDR3. A single record per CDR3 protein comes from TCRdb applying MiXCR to the multiplex PCR reads. The sample holds fewer than 250,000 distinct CDR3 sequences, 16% seen once. The chain links TRBV20-1 to TRBJ2-2; TRBD1 matches at 11 bases. Sequenced input: blood. This clonotype was sampled from a woman between 18 and 29 years old with Graves' ophthalmopathy. The DNA of the CDR3 is TGCAGTGCTAGAGATCTGTTAGGACAGGGGGCGGCCGGGGAGCTGTTTTTT. It yields the protein CSARDLLGQGAAGELFF.